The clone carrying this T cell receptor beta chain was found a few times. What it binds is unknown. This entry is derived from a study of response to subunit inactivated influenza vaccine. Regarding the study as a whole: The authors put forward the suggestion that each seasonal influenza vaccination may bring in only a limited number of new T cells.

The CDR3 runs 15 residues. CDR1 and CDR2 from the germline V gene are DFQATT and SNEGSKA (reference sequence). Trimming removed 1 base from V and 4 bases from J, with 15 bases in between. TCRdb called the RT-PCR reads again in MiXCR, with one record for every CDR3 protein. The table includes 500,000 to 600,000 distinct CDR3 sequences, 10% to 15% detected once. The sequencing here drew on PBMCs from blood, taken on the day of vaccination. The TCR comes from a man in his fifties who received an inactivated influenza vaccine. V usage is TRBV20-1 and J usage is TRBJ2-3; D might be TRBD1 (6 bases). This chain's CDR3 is CSARGHRDSPDTQYF. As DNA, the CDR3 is TGCAGTGCTAGAGGGCACAGGGATTCGCCAGATACGCAGTATTTT.